This T cell receptor (beta chain) was documented in a study of blood T cell repertoires in COVID-19. Overall study context: Acute and convalescent COVID-19 samples came from the United States, Italy and Spain.

In its sample, this clone was seen once. This CDR3 is 14 amino acids long. Germline V CDR1 and CDR2: SGDLS, YYNGEE. The V gene lost 0 bases and the J gene lost 4 bases, with 9 bases spanning the gap. The protocol was immunoSEQ multiplex PCR, while the TCRdb copy is restricted to in-frame clones and leaves out a portion. Counted here are roughly 190,000 clones, about 78% occurring once; the ten biggest clones make up approximately 8.6%. The sample comprised peripheral blood. This clonotype was sampled from a woman aged 50 to 60 with active or convalescent COVID-19. The gene calls are TRBV9 and TRBJ2-3; D is unclear. CDR3 bases: TGTGCCAGCAGCGTAGTAGGAGAGGCAGATACGCAGTATTTT. Residues: CASSVVGEADTQYF.